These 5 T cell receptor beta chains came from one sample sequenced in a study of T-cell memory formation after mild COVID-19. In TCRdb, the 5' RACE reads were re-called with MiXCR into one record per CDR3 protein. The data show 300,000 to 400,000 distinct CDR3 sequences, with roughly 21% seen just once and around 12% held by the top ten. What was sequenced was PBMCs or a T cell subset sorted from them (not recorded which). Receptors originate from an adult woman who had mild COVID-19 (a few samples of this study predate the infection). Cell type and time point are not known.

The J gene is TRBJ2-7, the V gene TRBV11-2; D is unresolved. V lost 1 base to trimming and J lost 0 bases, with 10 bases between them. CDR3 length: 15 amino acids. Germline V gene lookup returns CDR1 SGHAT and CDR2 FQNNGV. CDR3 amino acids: CASSLGGGPSYEQYF. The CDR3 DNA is TGTGCCAGCAGCTTAGGAGGCGGTCCCTCCTACGAGCAGTACTTC.

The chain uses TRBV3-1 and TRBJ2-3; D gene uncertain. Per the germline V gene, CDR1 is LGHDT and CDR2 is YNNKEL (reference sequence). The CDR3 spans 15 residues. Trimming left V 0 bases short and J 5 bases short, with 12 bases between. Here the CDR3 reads CASSQDHLGGDTQYF. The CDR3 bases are TGTGCCAGCAGCCAAGACCACCTCGGTGGAGATACGCAGTATTTT.

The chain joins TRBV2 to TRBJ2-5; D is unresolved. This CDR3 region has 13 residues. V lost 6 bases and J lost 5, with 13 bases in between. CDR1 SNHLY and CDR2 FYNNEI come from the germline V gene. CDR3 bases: TGTGCCAGCAGCCGACCATTCGGGGAGACCCAGTACTTC. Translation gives CASSRPFGETQYF.

The CDR3 here is CASSLRELVMGNQPQHF. The CDR3 DNA is TGCGCCAGCAGCCTGAGGGAATTGGTTATGGGCAATCAGCCCCAGCATTTT. V gene TRBV4-1 combines with J gene TRBJ1-5; D is undetermined. Germline V gene sequence: CDR1 MGHRA, CDR2 YSYEKL. The ends were cut back, 4 bases at V and 2 bases at J, with 18 bases in the middle. The CDR3 is made up of 17 amino acids.

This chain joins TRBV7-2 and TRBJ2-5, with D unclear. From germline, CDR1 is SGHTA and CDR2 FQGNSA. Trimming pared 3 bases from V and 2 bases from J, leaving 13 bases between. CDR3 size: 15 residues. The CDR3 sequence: CASSLSTGFQETQYF. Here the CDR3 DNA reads TGTGCCAGCAGCTTGTCGACCGGGTTTCAAGAGACCCAGTACTTC.